These 16 T cell receptor beta chains originate from one sample sequenced in a study of T cell clonality in common variable immunodeficiency. Measured with immunoSEQ multiplex PCR; TCRdb has only the in-frame clones, and not every one. The sample presents 45,000 to 55,000 clones, none singletons. The sequenced material came from peripheral blood mononuclear cells. The receptor set was obtained from a person aged 18-70 years in good health.

This clone was observed many times. The sequence runs out 3 residues before the end of the CDR3; the remainder is reconstructed from the germline J gene. V is TRBV5-1 and J is TRBJ1-3; the D is unclear. This CDR3 has 14 residues. The germline V and J ends were trimmed by 4 bases and 6 bases, with 14 bases remaining between them. CDR1 is SGHRS and CDR2 is YFSETQ in the germline V gene. CDR3 residues: CASSPLEGENTIYF. The CDR3 DNA, read in part, is TGCGCCAGCAGCCCCCTCGAAGGTGAAAACACC.

In this sample, this clone turned up many times. The sequenced part of the CDR3 DNA is TGCAGTGCTAGAGATCCATCCGGTGGACTAGCTCTGAGCACCGGGGAG. It encodes CSARDPSGGLALSTGE. The entire CDR3 protein is CSARDPSGGLALSTGELFF. The chain carries TRBV20-1 and TRBJ2-2, with TRBD2 matching over 8 bases. The read terminates 3 residues before the CDR3 end, so the remaining end is supplied by the germline J gene. V lost 0 bases to trimming and J lost 4 bases; unmatched junction nucleotides: 16. The V gene's germline CDR1 is DFQATT and CDR2 SNEGSKA (reference sequence). The CDR3 is 19 residues long.

This clone was detected ten times or more. CDR3 residues: CASSLMGTGEETQYF. The CDR3 bases that were read are TGCGCCAGCAGCTTGATGGGGACAGGGGAAGAGACC. This chain links TRBV5-1 with TRBJ2-5; 10 nucleotides match TRBD1. The sequenced fragment ends 3 residues before the CDR3 boundary, so the rest is inferred from the germline J gene. The germline gives CDR1 SGHRS, CDR2 YFSETQ. The V gene end was trimmed by 1 base and the J gene end by 3 bases; junction bases not matched to a gene: 3. This CDR3 is built from 15 residues. The full variable domain, with the rest looked up from reference TRBV5-1 and TRBJ2-5, is KAGVTQTPRYLIKTRGQQVTLSCSPISGHRSVSWYQQTPGQGLQFLFEYFSETQRNKGNFPGRFSGRQFSNSRSEMNVSTLELGDSALYLCASSLMGTGEETQYFGPGTRLLVL.

This clone appeared many times. Partial CDR3 DNA: TGCAGCGTTGCGGAGGGGCATGAG. Its protein is CSVAEGHE. The full CDR3 sequence reads CSVAEGHEQFF. The chain uses TRBV29-1 and TRBJ2-1; D perhaps matches TRBD2 (6 bases). The read ends 3 residues shy of where the CDR3 ends; the end is completed using the germline J gene. CDR3 size: 11 residues. Germline V gene data show CDR1 as SQVTM and CDR2 as ANQGSEA. The ends were cut back, 4 bases at V and 8 bases at J, with 9 bases in the middle.

This clone was counted many times. Coverage ceases 3 residues before the CDR3 finishes, and the germline J gene fills in the end. The chain has TRBV19 and TRBJ2-2; TRBD2 matches at 14 bases. V gave up 5 bases and J gave up 6 bases; unmatched junction bases: 5. This CDR3 spans 16 amino acids. Germline values: CDR1 LNHDA, CDR2 SQIVND (reference sequence). CDR3 amino acids: CASSVGLAGVAGELFF. The covered CDR3 bases are TGTGCCAGTAGTGTGGGACTAGCGGGAGTGGCCGGGGAG. Full variable domain (missing parts from reference TRBV19 and TRBJ2-2): DGGITQSPKYLFRKEGQNVTLSCEQNLNHDAMYWYRQDPGQGLRLIYYSQIVNDFQKGDIAEGYSVSREKKESFPLTVTSAQKNPTAFYLCASSVGLAGVAGELFFGEGSRLTVL.

This clone was counted ten times or more. The read ends 3 residues early relative to the CDR3; the germline J gene fills the gap. The V gene is TRBV12-3 or TRBV12-4, the J gene TRBJ2-7, with TRBD2 matching 9 bases. The CDR3 runs to 15 residues. With V trimmed by 5 bases and J by 1 base, 6 bases remained unmatched. CDR3 in amino acids: CASSLGLAPSYEQYF. The DNA read from the CDR3 is TGTGCCAGCAGTCTCGGACTAGCGCCTTCCTACGAG.

This clone was observed many times. The sequence runs out 3 residues before the end of the CDR3; the remainder is reconstructed from the germline J gene. The chain joins TRBV10-3 to TRBJ1-6, with a tentative D call TRBD1 (6 bases). V was clipped by 6 bases and J by 10 bases, with 13 bases between them. Germline V gene sequence: CDR1 ENHRY, CDR2 SYGVKD. The CDR3 consists of 13 residues. The CDR3 bases that were read are TGTGCCATCAGGGGAACAGGGAACTCACCC. Protein: CAIRGTGNSP. The whole CDR3 reads CAIRGTGNSPLHF.

This clone was counted ten times or more. Sequencing ends 3 residues short of the CDR3 end; the germline J gene provides the rest. This chain links TRBV19 with TRBJ2-1; the match to TRBD1 covers 10 bases. The V gene end was trimmed by 9 bases and the J gene end by 7 bases; junction bases not matched to a gene: 9. The CDR3 has 14 residues. Germline V lookup: CDR1 LNHDA, CDR2 SQIVND (reference sequence). This CDR3 reads CASQGQGRQNEQFF. The part of the CDR3 DNA that was read is TGTGCCAGCCAGGGACAGGGGCGGCAGAATGAG. The whole variable domain, filled in from reference TRBV19 and TRBJ2-1, reads DGGITQSPKYLFRKEGQNVTLSCEQNLNHDAMYWYRQDPGQGLRLIYYSQIVNDFQKGDIAEGYSVSREKKESFPLTVTSAQKNPTAFYLCASQGQGRQNEQFFGPGTRLTVL.

This clone was recorded at least ten times. The part of the CDR3 DNA that was read is TGTGCTAGTGGTCTAGGGACAGGGGAGACC. Translation: CASGLGTGET. The full CDR3 protein is CASGLGTGETQYF. The chain employs TRBV12-5 and TRBJ2-5, with 9 bases fitting TRBD1. Sequencing ends 3 residues short of the CDR3 end; the germline J gene provides the rest. The germline V gene encodes CDR1 LGHNT and CDR2 FRNRAP. This CDR3 spans 13 amino acids. The junction had 3 bases not matched to a gene; V was cut back by 5 bases and J by 5 bases. The full variable domain, rest sourced from reference TRBV12-5 and TRBJ2-5, is DARVTQTPRHKVTEMGQEVTMRCQPILGHNTVFWYRQTMMQGLELLAYFRNRAPLDDSGMPKDRFSAEMPDATLATLKIQPSEPRDSAVYFCASGLGTGETQYFGPGTRLLVL.

This clone has ten or more counts. The read ends 3 residues early relative to the CDR3; the germline J gene fills the gap. The rearrangement links TRBV20-1 to TRBJ1-5, with 8 bases fitting TRBD1. The CDR3 runs 14 residues. With 3 bases clipped from V and 5 bases from J, the junction kept 6 bases outside the gene matches. Germline V CDR1 and CDR2: DFQATT, SNEGSKA (reference sequence). The CDR3 sequence: CSASKARGHQPQHF. The CDR3 bases that were read are TGCAGTGCTAGTAAGGCCAGGGGGCATCAGCCC.

Ten or more counts support this clone. The CDR3 end lies 3 residues beyond the end of the read and is filled in from the germline J gene. The rearrangement links TRBV5-6 to TRBJ2-5; 7 bases are shared with TRBD2. Per the germline V gene, CDR1 is SGHDT and CDR2 is YYEEEE. V lost 3 bases and J lost 1; bases outside the gene matches: 6. This CDR3 spans 15 amino acids. CDR3 amino acids: CASSSWDYLQETQYF. The CDR3 DNA, read in part, is TGTGCCAGCAGCTCCTGGGACTACCTCCAAGAGACC.

The table lists this clone with many counts. The CDR3 extends 3 residues past the end of the read, so its final part is completed from the germline J gene. The chain couples TRBV10-3 to TRBJ1-5; 8 bases map to TRBD1. J was trimmed by 2 bases and V by 11 bases; bases with no gene match: 2. Germline V CDR1 and CDR2: ENHRY, SYGVKD. There are 12 residues in the CDR3. The CDR3 sequence is CAAGQGNQPQHF. Partial CDR3 DNA: TGTGCCGCGGGACAGGGCAATCAGCCC.

About this clone itself: The read ends 3 residues early relative to the CDR3; the germline J gene fills the gap. V and J are TRBV18 and TRBJ1-5; weak D call: TRBD1 (5 bases). Germline assignment: CDR1 KGHSH and CDR2 LQKENI. Trimming stripped 6 bases from V and 0 bases from J, with 9 bases between. This CDR3 has 14 residues. This CDR3 is CASSQGDSNQPQHF. The part of the CDR3 DNA that was read is TGTGCCAGCTCGCAAGGGGATAGCAATCAGCCC.

In this sample, this clone turned up many times. The CDR3 goes on 3 residues after the read ends, and that part is filled in from the germline J gene. This rearrangement joins TRBV19 to TRBJ1-2; D gene ambiguous. Germline V gene sequence: CDR1 LNHDA, CDR2 SQIVND (reference sequence). The V end was cut by 3 bases, the J end by 4 bases, with 9 bases between. This CDR3 spans 13 amino acids. CDR3 sequence reads: CASSMEGIYGYTF. The CDR3 DNA, read in part, is TGTGCCAGTAGTATGGAGGGTATCTATGGC. Using reference TRBV19 and TRBJ1-2 for the parts outside the CDR3, the full variable domain is DGGITQSPKYLFRKEGQNVTLSCEQNLNHDAMYWYRQDPGQGLRLIYYSQIVNDFQKGDIAEGYSVSREKKESFPLTVTSAQKNPTAFYLCASSMEGIYGYTFGSGTRLTVV.

Ten or more counts support this clone. The CDR3 goes on 3 residues after the read ends, and that part is filled in from the germline J gene. This chain connects TRBV10-1 to TRBJ1-1; no clear D. V was clipped by 8 bases and J by 1 base, with 8 bases between them. The CDR3 sequence is 12 residues long. Germline loops: CDR1 WNHNN, CDR2 SYGVQD (reference sequence). CDR3 DNA, as far as it was read: TGCGCCAGCGGCCCGGGGAACACTGAA. Amino acid sequence: CASGPGNTE. The complete CDR3 reads CASGPGNTEAFF.

This clone has ten or more counts. Sequencing ends 3 residues short of the CDR3 end; the germline J gene provides the rest. The chain recombines TRBV4-2 with TRBJ1-4; D is perhaps TRBD1 (6 bases). Trimming removed 0 bases at V and 8 bases at J, with 13 bases between. This CDR3 comprises 15 residues. Germline assignment: CDR1 LGHNA and CDR2 YNFKEQ. The CDR3 region is CASSQDFQGWEKLFF. The covered CDR3 bases are TGTGCCAGCAGCCAAGATTTCCAGGGGTGGGAAAAA.